This T cell receptor beta chain emerged from a study of blood T cell repertoires in COVID-19. Study overall: Some COVID-19 samples were acute and others convalescent; all came from the United States, Italy and Spain. Sample material is recorded as cDNA or gDNA derived from T cells, B-cell-depleted T cells, or PBMCs.

Assay: immunoSEQ multiplex PCR; the TCRdb copy retains only in-frame clones and omits some. The sample has some 140,000 clones; approximately 81% are singletons. The CDR3 runs to 14 residues. Germline assignment: CDR1 LNHDA and CDR2 SQIVND (reference sequence). Trimming took off 11 bases at V and 2 bases at J, with 15 bases between the two ends. The V and J genes are TRBV19 and TRBJ2-2; D not resolved. Sequencing used PBMCs or T cells enriched from blood (not recorded which). The TCR originated in a man aged 35-49 years with acute COVID-19. CDR3 region: CALRSRGNTGELFF. DNA of the CDR3: TGTGCCCTTCGGTCCCGAGGAAACACCGGGGAGCTGTTTTTT.